The 21 T cell receptor beta chains listed next were all sequenced from one sample in a study of T-cell memory formation after mild COVID-19. TCRdb ran MiXCR on the 5' RACE reads and lists one entry per CDR3 protein. This sample has about 560,000 distinct CDR3 sequences, with over 15% found just once. The sequencing sample was made of PBMCs or a T cell subset sorted from them (not recorded which). The receptors were sampled from an adult woman who had mild COVID-19 (a few samples of this study predate the infection). Cell type and time point are not known.

V and J are TRBV14 and TRBJ2-1; 12 nucleotides line up with TRBD2. CDR1 and CDR2 from the germline V gene are SGHDN and FVKESK. V shed 1 base and J 12 bases; nucleotides not matched to a gene: 7. The CDR3 covers 15 residues. CDR3 coding DNA: TGTGCCAGCAGCCAAGGACTAGCGGGAGTTGGTGGGCAGTTCTTC. This encodes CASSQGLAGVGGQFF.

There are a few counts of this clonotype. V is TRBV20-1 and J is TRBJ1-6, with 12 positions matching TRBD1. V was clipped by 6 bases and J by 4 bases; unmatched bases: 25. The CDR3 sequence is 22 residues long. CDR1 and CDR2 (germline): DFQATT, SNEGSKA (reference sequence). CDR3 region: CSASSGTGGLYPIALYNSPLHF. The CDR3 region has the DNA TGCAGTGCCTCATCCGGGACAGGGGGCCTATATCCCATAGCCTTGTATAATTCACCCCTCCACTTT.

Only a few counts were recorded for this clonotype. The V call is TRBV3-1, the J call TRBJ1-2; weak D call: TRBD1 (6 bases). Germline values: CDR1 LGHDT, CDR2 YNNKEL (reference sequence). Trimming pared 0 bases from V and 5 bases from J, leaving 13 bases between. The CDR3 totals 15 residues. Written as DNA, the CDR3 is TGTGCCAGCAGCCAAGAGTCGACAGGCCCTTATGGCTACACCTTC. Amino acids: CASSQESTGPYGYTF.

Only a few counts were recorded for this clonotype. The chain joins TRBV12-3 or TRBV12-4 to TRBJ1-1, with 10 nucleotides matching TRBD1. V shed 5 bases and J 5 bases; nucleotides not matched to a gene: 11. The CDR3 runs 16 residues. The CDR3 DNA follows: TGTGCCAGCAGTCTAGGGTTGGGACAGGGGCCAACTGAAGCTTTCTTT. Translating gives CASSLGLGQGPTEAFF.

This clonotype was found many times. J is TRBJ1-1 and V is TRBV11-2; unclear D gene. The CDR3 has 13 amino acids. V dropped 5 bases and J dropped 1 base, with 8 bases sitting between them. Germline V gene lookup returns CDR1 SGHAT and CDR2 FQNNGV. CDR3 coding DNA: TGTGCCAGCAGCCGGCGGTCGAACACTGAAGCTTTCTTT. As protein: CASSRRSNTEAFF.

This clonotype was observed a few times. The chain recombines TRBV29-1 with TRBJ1-1; D might be TRBD1 (6 bases). Looked up from germline, CDR1 is SQVTM and CDR2 is ANQGSEA. The ends were cut back, 4 bases at V and 3 bases at J, with 12 bases in the middle. The CDR3 is 13 residues long. CDR3 DNA sequence: TGCAGCGTTGGGAACGGGGGCTACACTGAAGCTTTCTTT. Amino acids: CSVGNGGYTEAFF. Full variable domain (remainder filled in from reference TRBV29-1 and TRBJ1-1): SAVISQKPSRDICQRGTSLTIQCQVDSQVTMMFWYRQQPGQSLTLIATANQGSEATYESGFVIDKFPISRPNLTFSTLTVSNMSPEDSSIYLCSVGNGGYTEAFFGQGTRLTVV.

This chain connects TRBV24-1 to TRBJ2-1; 8 bases agree with TRBD2. The CDR3 loop spans 16 amino acids. V lost 0 bases, J lost 2 bases, and 2 bases stayed unmatched. The germline gives CDR1 KGHDR, CDR2 SFDVKD. CDR3 sequence reads: CATSDLSSGTYNEQFF. For the CDR3, the DNA is TGTGCCACCAGTGATTTGAGTAGCGGGACCTACAATGAGCAGTTCTTC.

A few counts support this clonotype. The chain recombines TRBV7-9 with TRBJ2-5; D uncertain. The CDR3 loop spans 12 amino acids. V was cut by 5 bases and J by 5 bases, with 9 bases left in between. Germline CDR1 SEHNR, CDR2 FQNEAQ (reference sequence). CDR3 DNA sequence: TGTGCCAGCAGCCCGTATCCCGAGACCCAGTACTTC. The encoded protein is CASSPYPETQYF. Combining the CDR3 with reference TRBV7-9 and TRBJ2-5 gives the whole variable domain DTGVSQNPRHKITKRGQNVTFRCDPISEHNRLYWYRQTLGQGPEFLTYFQNEAQLEKSRLLSDRFSAERPKGSFSTLEIQRTEQGDSAMYLCASSPYPETQYFGPGTRLLVL.

The chain joins TRBV6-5 to TRBJ1-2; TRBD1 agrees at 9 bases. The CDR3 sequence is 15 residues long. The germline V gene has CDR1 MNHEY and CDR2 SVGAGI. The V segment lost 3 bases and the J segment 6 bases; nucleotides outside the gene matches: 8. CDR3 residues: CASSYDGTGLDGYTF. The CDR3 bases are TGTGCCAGCAGTTATGATGGGACAGGGTTGGATGGCTACACCTTC.

The V call is TRBV30, the J call TRBJ2-5; D gene ambiguous. Germline V gene lookup returns CDR1 GTSNPN and CDR2 SVGIG (reference sequence). Trimming removed 0 bases at V and 5 bases at J, with 10 bases between. The CDR3 length is 13 residues. The CDR3 spells CAWSVIAAETQYF. The CDR3 DNA reads TGTGCCTGGAGTGTAATTGCGGCTGAGACCCAGTACTTC.

J is TRBJ2-7 and V is TRBV2; possible D gene TRBD1, 5 bases. V gave up 11 bases and J gave up 7 bases, with 21 bases separating them. CDR1 and CDR2 (germline): SNHLY, FYNNEI. The CDR3 loop spans 13 amino acids. In nucleotides, the CDR3 is TGTGCCGTGGACCGGCAGGGTCTCGGGGAGCAGTACTTC. It yields the protein CAVDRQGLGEQYF.

The chain employs TRBV6-1 and TRBJ2-7; 7 bases fit TRBD1. In germline, CDR1 is MNHNS, CDR2 SASEGT. The CDR3 runs 13 residues. The J segment lost 9 bases and the V segment lost 6 bases, leaving 11 bases of the junction unmatched. The CDR3 spells CASRNTGVVGQYF. DNA of the CDR3: TGTGCCAGCAGAAACACAGGGGTCGTAGGGCAGTACTTC.

J is TRBJ2-2 and V is TRBV6-5, with 7 bases lining up with TRBD1. Trimming removed 5 bases from V and 0 bases from J; junction bases left unmatched: 9. CDR1 and CDR2 from the germline V gene are MNHEY and SVGAGI. The CDR3 has 17 residues. The CDR3 here is CASSITPTGANTGELFF. CDR3 nucleotide sequence: TGTGCCAGCAGTATAACCCCTACAGGGGCGAACACCGGGGAGCTGTTTTTT.

This clonotype was seen a few times. The rearrangement joins TRBV6-5 to TRBJ2-5; D uncertain. The CDR3 is 15 residues long. The germline V gene has CDR1 MNHEY and CDR2 SVGAGI. V was pared by 5 bases and J by 3 bases, with 16 bases between. CDR3 residues: CASSEEPTGKETQYF. DNA for the CDR3: TGTGCCAGCAGTGAGGAGCCGACGGGTAAAGAGACCCAGTACTTC.

This clonotype was seen repeatedly, ten times or more. This chain joins TRBV25-1 and TRBJ2-4; the D is unclear. CDR1 and CDR2 (germline): MGHDK, SYGVNS. With 2 bases removed from V and 0 bases from J, the gap between germline ends came to 11 bases. The CDR3 is 16 residues long. The CDR3, as DNA: TGTGCCAGCAGTGAAAAGCGACTCCTAGCCAAAAACATTCAGTACTTC. Its translation: CASSEKRLLAKNIQYF.

This clonotype turned up a few times. The chain uses TRBV2 and TRBJ2-1; perhaps TRBD1 as D (5 bases). The V end was cut by 4 bases, the J end by 3 bases, with 13 bases between. This CDR3 contains 15 residues. Germline CDR1 reads SNHLY; CDR2 reads FYNNEI. CDR3 nucleotides: TGTGCCAGCAGTGTCACAGGCCGTGACTACAATGAGCAGTTCTTC. Its protein is CASSVTGRDYNEQFF.

This clonotype was observed a handful of times. CDR3 bases: TGTGCCAGCTCACCCACCGGGACAGGGACTGAAGCTTTCTTT. Translation gives CASSPTGTGTEAFF. The chain employs TRBV18 and TRBJ1-1, with TRBD1 identical over 9 bases. Germline assignment: CDR1 KGHSH and CDR2 LQKENI. This CDR3 has 14 amino acids. V dropped 3 bases and J dropped 5; count of bases not matched to a gene: 4.

The chain is built from TRBV3-1 and TRBJ1-2; D gene uncertain. Germline V gene sequence: CDR1 LGHDT, CDR2 YNNKEL (reference sequence). The CDR3 totals 13 residues. Trimming pared 1 base from V and 3 bases from J, leaving 6 bases between. CDR3: CASSQASYYGYTF. The DNA for the CDR3 is TGTGCCAGCAGCCAAGCTTCCTACTATGGCTACACCTTC.

The chain uses TRBV24-1 and TRBJ2-1, with D unresolved. The germline CDR1 and CDR2 sequences are KGHDR and SFDVKD. Deletions cut 0 bases from V and 5 bases from J, with 10 bases between. This CDR3 is 15 amino acids long. CDR3 coding DNA: TGTGCCACCAGTGATTTGAGAAAGGGAAACAATGAGCAGTTCTTC. It specifies CATSDLRKGNNEQFF.

This sequence joins TRBV10-3 and TRBJ2-7; D gene uncertain. This CDR3 is 13 amino acids long. The germline CDR1 and CDR2 sequences are ENHRY and SYGVKD. V shed 8 bases and J shed 2 bases, with 13 bases lying between them. CDR3 DNA: TGTGCCATCTTGGGAACGGGTACCTACGAGCAGTACTTC. Its translation: CAILGTGTYEQYF.

A few counts support this clonotype. This chain joins TRBV7-3 and TRBJ2-2; perhaps TRBD2 as D (5 bases). Germline V gene sequence: CDR1 SGHTA, CDR2 FQGTGA. The CDR3 is 16 amino acids. Trimming pared 5 bases from V and 4 bases from J, leaving 17 bases between. CDR3 bases: TGTGCCAGCAGCATTAATTCGGGGTACAGCACCGGGGAGCTGTTTTTT. This encodes CASSINSGYSTGELFF.